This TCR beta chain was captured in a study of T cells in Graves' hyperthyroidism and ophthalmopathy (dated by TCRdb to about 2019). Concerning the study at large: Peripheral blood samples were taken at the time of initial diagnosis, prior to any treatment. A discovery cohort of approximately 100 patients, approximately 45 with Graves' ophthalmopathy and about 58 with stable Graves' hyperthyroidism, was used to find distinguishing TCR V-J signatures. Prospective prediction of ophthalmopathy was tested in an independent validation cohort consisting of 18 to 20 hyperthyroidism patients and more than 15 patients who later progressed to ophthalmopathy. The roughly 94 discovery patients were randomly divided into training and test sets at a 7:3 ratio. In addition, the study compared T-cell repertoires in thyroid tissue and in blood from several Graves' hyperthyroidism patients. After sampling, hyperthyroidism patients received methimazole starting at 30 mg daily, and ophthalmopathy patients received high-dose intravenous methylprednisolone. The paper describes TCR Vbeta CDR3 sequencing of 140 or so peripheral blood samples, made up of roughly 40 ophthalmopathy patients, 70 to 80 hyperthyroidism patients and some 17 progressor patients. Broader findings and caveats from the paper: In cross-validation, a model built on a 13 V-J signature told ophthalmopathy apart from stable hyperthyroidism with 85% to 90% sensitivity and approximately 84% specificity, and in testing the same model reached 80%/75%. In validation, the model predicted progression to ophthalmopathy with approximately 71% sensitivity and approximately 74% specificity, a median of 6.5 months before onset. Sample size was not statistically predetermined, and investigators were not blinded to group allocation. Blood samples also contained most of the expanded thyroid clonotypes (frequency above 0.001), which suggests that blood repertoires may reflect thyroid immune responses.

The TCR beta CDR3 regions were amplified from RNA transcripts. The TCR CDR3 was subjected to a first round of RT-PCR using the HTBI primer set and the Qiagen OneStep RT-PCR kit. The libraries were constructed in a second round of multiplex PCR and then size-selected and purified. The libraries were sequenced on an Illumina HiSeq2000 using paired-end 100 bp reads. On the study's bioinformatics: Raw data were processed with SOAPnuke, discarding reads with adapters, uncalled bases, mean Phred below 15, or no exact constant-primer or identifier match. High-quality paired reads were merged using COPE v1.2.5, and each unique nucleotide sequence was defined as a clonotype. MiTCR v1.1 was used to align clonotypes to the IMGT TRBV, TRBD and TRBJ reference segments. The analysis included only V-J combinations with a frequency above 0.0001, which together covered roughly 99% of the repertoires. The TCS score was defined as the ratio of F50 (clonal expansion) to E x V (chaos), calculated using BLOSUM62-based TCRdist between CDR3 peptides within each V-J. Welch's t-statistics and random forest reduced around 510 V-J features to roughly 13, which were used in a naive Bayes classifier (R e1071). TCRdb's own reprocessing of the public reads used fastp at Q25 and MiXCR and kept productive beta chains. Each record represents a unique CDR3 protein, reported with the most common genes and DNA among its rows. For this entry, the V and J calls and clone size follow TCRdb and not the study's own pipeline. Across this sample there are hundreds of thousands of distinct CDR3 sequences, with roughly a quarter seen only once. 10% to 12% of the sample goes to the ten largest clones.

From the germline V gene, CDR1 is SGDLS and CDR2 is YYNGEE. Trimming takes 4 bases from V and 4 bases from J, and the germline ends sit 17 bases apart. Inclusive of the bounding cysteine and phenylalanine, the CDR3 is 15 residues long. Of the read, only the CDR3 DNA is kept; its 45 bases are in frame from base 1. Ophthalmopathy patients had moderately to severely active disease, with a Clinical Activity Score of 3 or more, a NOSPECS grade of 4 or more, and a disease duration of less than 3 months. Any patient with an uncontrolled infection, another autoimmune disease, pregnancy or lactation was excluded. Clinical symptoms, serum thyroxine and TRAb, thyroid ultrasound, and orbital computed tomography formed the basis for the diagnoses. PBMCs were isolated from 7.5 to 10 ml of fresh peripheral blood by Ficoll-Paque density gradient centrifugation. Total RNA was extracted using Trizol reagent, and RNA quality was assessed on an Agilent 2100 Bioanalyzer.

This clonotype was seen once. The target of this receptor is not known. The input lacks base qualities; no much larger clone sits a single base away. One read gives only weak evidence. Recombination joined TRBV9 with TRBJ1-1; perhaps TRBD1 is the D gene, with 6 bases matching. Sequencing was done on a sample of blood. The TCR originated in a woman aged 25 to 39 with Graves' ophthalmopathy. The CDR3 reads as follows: CASSKNGGLGTEAFF. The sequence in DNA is TGTGCCAGCAGCAAAAATGGGGGCTTGGGCACTGAAGCTTTCTTT.